The rows below give T cell receptor beta chains drawn from one sample of a study of early T cells in non-severe SARS-CoV-2 infection. TCRdb re-derived calls from the 5' RACE reads in MiXCR, one entry per CDR3 protein. The table records tens of thousands of distinct CDR3 sequences, approximately 6.2% of them present only once. Sequencing used whole blood. These receptors were collected from an adult who was a healthcare worker with PCR-confirmed SARS-CoV-2 infection or an uninfected control (not recorded which). CDR3s include the opening cysteine and the closing phenylalanine or tryptophan. The order of the fields is clone size, D gene, V gene, J gene, CDR3 DNA, CDR3 protein. A D gene is named only where the DNA matches it firmly. The size field is filled for only some rows; it gives once, few, many or a size class.

few,NA,TRBV7-9,TRBJ2-6,TGTGCCAGCAGCTCCGGGCAGGGCCCGAACTCTGGGGCCAACGTCCTGACTTTC,CASSSGQGPNSGANVLTF
many,NA,TRBV6-2/TRBV6-3,TRBJ2-1,TGTGCCAGCAGTTACGGGGGGCTTCCCTACAATGAGCAGTTCTTC,CASSYGGLPYNEQFF
many,NA,TRBV6-5,TRBJ2-1,TGTGCCAGCAAGGGGGGATCCTACAATGAGCAGTTCTTC,CASKGGSYNEQFF
NA,NA,TRBV10-3,TRBJ1-5,TGTGCCATCAGACGGGGCCTCTATCAGCCCCAGCATTTT,CAIRRGLYQPQHF
many,TRBD2,TRBV4-3,TRBJ2-1,TGCGCCAGCAGCCTTCAGACTAGCGGGTCATACAATGAGCAGTTCTTC,CASSLQTSGSYNEQFF
many,NA,TRBV20-1,TRBJ1-1,TGCAGTGCTCACCTGGGAGGTAACACTGAAGCTTTCTTT,CSAHLGGNTEAFF
many,TRBD2,TRBV11-2,TRBJ2-3,TGTGCCAGCAGCTTAGGCCTAGCGGGGGGGCGTAGCACAGATACGCAGTATTTT,CASSLGLAGGRSTDTQYF
NA,TRBD1,TRBV2,TRBJ2-7,TGTGCCAGTTGTACCGGGACAGAAGTATACGAGCAGTACTTC,CASCTGTEVYEQYF
few,TRBD1,TRBV6-6,TRBJ1-6,TGTGCCAGCAAATACGATCCGGGACAGAGTTATTCACCCCTCCACTTT,CASKYDPGQSYSPLHF
many,TRBD1,TRBV12-3/TRBV12-4,TRBJ1-6,TGTGCCAGCACCGGGGACAGGGGAGGATCACCCCTCCACTTT,CASTGDRGGSPLHF
many,NA,TRBV11-2,TRBJ2-5,TGTGCCAGCAGACCCTGGATGGGTCAAGAGACCCAGTACTTC,CASRPWMGQETQYF
NA,TRBD2,TRBV7-2,TRBJ2-1,TGTGCCAGCAGCGCGCCGGCTAGCGGGGCCCACAGCGGCTCCTACAATGAGCAGTTCTTC,CASSAPASGAHSGSYNEQFF
NA,NA,TRBV7-2,TRBJ2-1,TGTGCCAGCAGCCCCCAGGGGCAGCGTGAGCAGTTCTTC,CASSPQGQREQFF
many,TRBD1,TRBV19,TRBJ1-2,TGTGCCAGTAGCGCCCAATCCGGGACAGGGGGGAACTATGGCTACACCTTC,CASSAQSGTGGNYGYTF
NA,NA,TRBV6-2/TRBV6-3,TRBJ2-2,TGTGCCAGCAGTCCAAGCCCTAGGAACGGGCCCACCGGGGAGCTGTTTTTT,CASSPSPRNGPTGELFF
NA,NA,TRBV6-2/TRBV6-3,TRBJ2-7,TGTGCCAGCAGCTTCTATTTCGAGCAGTACTTC,CASSFYFEQYF
many,NA,TRBV30,TRBJ1-2,TGTGCCTGGAGTACCGGGGGGTATGGCTACACCTTC,CAWSTGGYGYTF
many,TRBD1,TRBV7-2,TRBJ1-4,TGTGCCAGCAGGCCACAGGGGATACGGGATGAAAAACTGTTTTTT,CASRPQGIRDEKLFF
many,NA,TRBV7-9,TRBJ1-1,TGTGCCAGCAGCCCTGGACTTTTTACTGAAGCTTTCTTT,CASSPGLFTEAFF
many,NA,TRBV30,TRBJ1-6,TGTGCCTGGCATCACCGCTCACAAACCTATAATTCACCCCTCCACTTT,CAWHHRSQTYNSPLHF
NA,TRBD2,TRBV12-3/TRBV12-4,TRBJ2-7,TGTGCCAGCAGTCGTACGAGAGGGCTTGCGACTAGCGGGGGGCGGCCCTACGAGCAGTACTTC,CASSRTRGLATSGGRPYEQYF
few,TRBD1,TRBV20-1,TRBJ2-1,TGCAGTGTCCCGGGACAGGGGGCCTATGAGCAGTTCTTC,CSVPGQGAYEQFF
few,TRBD1,TRBV10-3,TRBJ2-3,TGTGCCATCAGAAGGACAGGGAACACAGATACGCAGTATTTT,CAIRRTGNTDTQYF
few,NA,TRBV15,TRBJ1-5,TGTGCCACCAGCAGAGGTTCTACGGAGAATCAGCCCCAGCATTTT,CATSRGSTENQPQHF
many,TRBD1,TRBV6-1,TRBJ1-3,TGTGCCAGCAGCCCCGGGACAGGCGGGGGAAACACCATATATTTT,CASSPGTGGGNTIYF
few,NA,TRBV30,TRBJ1-1,TGTGCCTGGAGGGCCTCTTCGGGCCTAGCTTTCTTT,CAWRASSGLAFF
many,NA,TRBV12-3/TRBV12-4,TRBJ1-5,TGTGCCAGCAGGTGGGGGCAGACAGAAAGCAATCAGCCCCAGCATTTT,CASRWGQTESNQPQHF
few,NA,TRBV12-3/TRBV12-4,TRBJ1-5,TGTGCCAGCAGTTTATCAGGGCGAGGGCCGGGGGAGCCCCAGCATTTT,CASSLSGRGPGEPQHF
few,NA,TRBV5-1,TRBJ2-7,TGCGCCAGCAGTCTAGTCGGGACCACCTACGAGCAGTACTTC,CASSLVGTTYEQYF
few,TRBD2,TRBV2,TRBJ2-3,TGTGCCAGCAGTTGGAGCGGGGGGGCCGTTGTTAGAGATACGCAGTATTTT,CASSWSGGAVVRDTQYF
NA,NA,TRBV11-2,TRBJ2-4,TGTGCCAGCAGCTCGCCAGCCAAAAACATTCAGTACTTC,CASSSPAKNIQYF
many,NA,TRBV5-1,TRBJ1-2,TGCGCCAGCAGCTTGACGTACCAGGACTATGGCTACACCTTC,CASSLTYQDYGYTF
many,NA,TRBV30,TRBJ2-2,TGTGCCTGGAGATCGGGCAGGACGAACATCGGGGAGCTGTTTTTT,CAWRSGRTNIGELFF
many,NA,TRBV12-2,TRBJ2-3,TGTGCAAGAACCGAATCCCCGGGGGGCCCGAGCACAGATACGCAGTATTTT,CARTESPGGPSTDTQYF
NA,TRBD2,TRBV3-1,TRBJ2-5,TGTGCCAGCAACCAGCGGGGGGGCGGAGAGACCCAGTACTTC,CASNQRGGGETQYF
NA,TRBD1,TRBV6-5,TRBJ2-3,TGTGCCAGCCCAACTGCGACAGGGAACACAGATACGCAGTATTTT,CASPTATGNTDTQYF
many,TRBD2,TRBV29-1,TRBJ2-5,TGCAGCGTTGATCCCGGGGGGATAGGGCAAGAGACCCAGTACTTC,CSVDPGGIGQETQYF
medium-sized,TRBD2,TRBV4-2,TRBJ2-3,TGTGCCAGCAGCCCCGGGACTAGCGAGGCAGATACGCAGTATTTT,CASSPGTSEADTQYF
few,NA,TRBV19,TRBJ1-4,TGTGCCGGGAGATCTGCAACTAATGAAAAACTGTTTTTT,CAGRSATNEKLFF
many,TRBD1,TRBV11-2,TRBJ1-5,TGTGCCAGCAGCCAGGGACAGCGGGGCAATCAGCCCCAGCATTTT,CASSQGQRGNQPQHF
many,TRBD1,TRBV7-2,TRBJ1-4,TGTGCCAGCAGCCGGGACAGGGAGGCGGAAAAACTGTTTTTT,CASSRDREAEKLFF
NA,NA,TRBV19,TRBJ1-6,TGTGCCAGTAGTATAGGGGGGCCTTCACCCCTCCACTTT,CASSIGGPSPLHF
NA,NA,TRBV19,TRBJ2-2,TGTGCCAGTAGTATACGCAGGGGAGACACCGGGGAGCTGTTTTTT,CASSIRRGDTGELFF
few,NA,TRBV29-1,TRBJ2-2,TGCAGCGCGAACAGGGTGGACACCGGGGAGCTGTTTTTT,CSANRVDTGELFF
few,TRBD1,TRBV7-8,TRBJ2-1,TGTGCCAGCAGCTTAGGACAGGGGGCGCTTGATGAGCAGTTCTTC,CASSLGQGALDEQFF
NA,NA,TRBV7-2,TRBJ2-4,TGTGCCAGCAGCTTAGATGCGCGGAGCTCAAACATTCAGTACTTC,CASSLDARSSNIQYF
few,NA,TRBV12-3/TRBV12-4,TRBJ1-6,TGTGCCAGCAGACCAGGGATCTCACCCCTCCACTTT,CASRPGISPLHF
NA,NA,TRBV10-3,TRBJ1-5,TGTGCCATCAGTGAGAGATCAGGGGACAATCAGCCCCAGCATTTT,CAISERSGDNQPQHF
NA,TRBD1,TRBV5-5,TRBJ1-2,TGTGCCAGCAGCAAAATGGGACAGGGGGAAGACTACACCTTC,CASSKMGQGEDYTF
many,NA,TRBV5-1,TRBJ1-2,TGCGCCAGCAGCTTGGTCGGACGGGGCGCAGGCTATGGCTACACCTTC,CASSLVGRGAGYGYTF
many,NA,TRBV6-2/TRBV6-3,TRBJ2-2,TGTGCCAGCAGGACGTACACCGGGGAGCTGTTTTTT,CASRTYTGELFF
many,TRBD1,TRBV4-3,TRBJ1-2,TGCGCCAGCAGCCAAGATTTAGGGACAGGGATATATGGCTACACCTTC,CASSQDLGTGIYGYTF
few,NA,TRBV7-2,TRBJ1-5,TGTGCCAGCAGTCCTGCCCCGACAGTGCTGAATCAGCCCCAGCATTTT,CASSPAPTVLNQPQHF
many,NA,TRBV7-6,TRBJ2-2,TGTGCCAGCAGCTCCAGGGGGGGGATGACCAGGGAGCTGTTTTTT,CASSSRGGMTRELFF